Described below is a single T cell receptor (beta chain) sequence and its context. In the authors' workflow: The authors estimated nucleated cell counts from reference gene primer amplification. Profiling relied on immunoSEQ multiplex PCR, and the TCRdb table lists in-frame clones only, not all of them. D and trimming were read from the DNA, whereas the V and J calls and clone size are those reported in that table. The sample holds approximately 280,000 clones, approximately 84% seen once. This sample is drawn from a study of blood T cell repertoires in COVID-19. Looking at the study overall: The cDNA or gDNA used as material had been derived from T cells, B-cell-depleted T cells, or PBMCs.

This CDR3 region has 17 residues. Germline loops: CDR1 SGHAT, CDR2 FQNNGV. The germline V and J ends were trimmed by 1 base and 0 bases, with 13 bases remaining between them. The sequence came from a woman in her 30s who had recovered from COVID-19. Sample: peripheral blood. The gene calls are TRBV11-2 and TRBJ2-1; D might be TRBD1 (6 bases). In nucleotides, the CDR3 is TGTGCCAGCAGCTTAGCTGTGTTAGGGGGCTCCTACAATGAGCAGTTCTTC. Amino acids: CASSLAVLGGSYNEQFF.